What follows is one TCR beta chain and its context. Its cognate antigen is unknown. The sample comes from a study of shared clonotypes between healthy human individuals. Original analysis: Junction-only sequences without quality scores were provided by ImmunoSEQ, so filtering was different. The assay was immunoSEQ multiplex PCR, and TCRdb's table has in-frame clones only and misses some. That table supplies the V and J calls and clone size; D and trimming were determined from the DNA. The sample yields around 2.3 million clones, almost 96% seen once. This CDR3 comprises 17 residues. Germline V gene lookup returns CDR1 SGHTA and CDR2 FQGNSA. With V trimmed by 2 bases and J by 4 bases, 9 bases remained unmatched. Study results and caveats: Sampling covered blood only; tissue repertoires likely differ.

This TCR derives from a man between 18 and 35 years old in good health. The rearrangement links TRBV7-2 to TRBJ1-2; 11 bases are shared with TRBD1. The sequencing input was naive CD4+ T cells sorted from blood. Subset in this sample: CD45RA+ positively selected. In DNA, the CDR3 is TGTGCCAGCAGCTTAACGGGGACAGGGGGGGCCCTCTATGGCTACACCTTC. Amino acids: CASSLTGTGGALYGYTF.